This T cell receptor beta chain is from a study of PD-L1 blockade in urothelial cancer. Study context: Patients took up atezolizumab around 2014 at 1,200 mg intravenously every 3 weeks. The study recovered a median of about 150,000 T cells per blood sample. The researchers analyzed blood 3 weeks (second dose) and 6 weeks after treatment start. Overall study findings and caveats: At 3 weeks on treatment, tumor-associated clones expanded more with durable benefit.

In germline, CDR1 is SEHNR, CDR2 FQNEAQ (reference sequence). CDR3 size: 15 residues. V was cut by 2 bases and J by 6 bases, with 17 bases left in between. The time point denotes: peripheral blood 6 weeks after treatment start. As to this clone: Its target is unknown.

Clones were sequenced by immunoSEQ multiplex PCR, and TCRdb holds only the in-frame ones, with some missing. The data show about 30,000 clones, 80% to 90% seen once. The sequencing used PBMCs, collected around atezolizumab (anti-PD-L1) treatment. The clonotype comes from an elderly man with urothelial cancer. The chain couples TRBV7-9 to TRBJ2-7; tentative D call: TRBD2 (6 bases). The CDR3 DNA is TGTGCCAGCAGCTTAATGGGCGGGAACTCTCTCGAGCAGTACTTC. Encoded protein: CASSLMGGNSLEQYF.